The 5 T cell receptor beta chains in this list originate from one sample, sequenced in a study of cytomegalovirus exposure and HLA in healthy donors listed by TCRdb under 2017. Receptor amplification or capture employed the immunoSEQ multiplex PCR assay. Held by TCRdb, this immuneACCESS table contains in-frame sequences only and omits some clones. Under half of the omission traces to an unresolved V gene where checked; the cause of the rest is unknown. Across this sample there are about 98,000 clones, with approximately 84% seen only once. The ten largest clones add up to less than 7.5% of the sample. Sequenced material: PBMCs. Source of these receptors: a man between 18 and 35 years old in good health and CMV-seropositive.

This clone was detected only a few times. V usage is TRBV5-1 and J usage is TRBJ2-2; D possibly corresponds to TRBD2 (5 bases). The CDR3 length is 16 residues. Trimming removed 0 bases from V and 0 bases from J, with 9 bases in between. The germline V gene encodes CDR1 SGHRS and CDR2 YFSETQ. The CDR3 loop reads CASSLALRANTGELFF. The CDR3 region has the DNA TGCGCCAGCAGCTTGGCTTTGCGGGCGAACACCGGGGAGCTGTTTTTT.

V gene TRBV21-1 combines with J gene TRBJ1-6; no check of the table's D call, TRBD1, against the DNA was made. TRBV21-1 is classified as a pseudogene. The CDR3 is 15 amino acids. CDR3 sequence reads: CASSSRDRYNSPLHF. CDR3 nucleotides: TGTGCCAGCAGCTCCCGGGACAGGTATAATTCACCCCTCCACTTT.

The rearrangement joins TRBV29-1 to TRBJ2-2; a possible D gene is TRBD2 (6 bases). CDR1 and CDR2 (germline): SQVTM, ANQGSEA. Trimming pared 3 bases from V and 0 bases from J, leaving 14 bases between. The CDR3 length is 16 residues. The CDR3 DNA reads as TGCAGCGTTGAGTTCTTAGGAGGGACGAACACCGGGGAGCTGTTTTTT. Protein sequence: CSVEFLGGTNTGELFF.

The gene calls are TRBV7-8 and TRBJ2-5, with 10 bases fitting TRBD2. CDR3 length: 16 amino acids. Trimming cost V 1 base and J 4 bases; bases outside gene matches: 6. CDR1 is SGHVS, CDR2 FQNEAQ, per germline. The CDR3 region is CASSLVGAGGPETQYF. The CDR3 DNA reads as TGTGCCAGCAGCTTAGTCGGAGCGGGGGGGCCAGAGACCCAGTACTTC.

The genes are TRBV7-3 and TRBJ2-1; TRBD2 agrees at 11 bases. This CDR3 contains 14 residues. CDR1 SGHTA and CDR2 FQGTGA come from the germline V gene. With V trimmed by 5 bases and J by 4 bases, 1 base remained unmatched. The DNA for the CDR3 is TGTGCCAGCAGCGCTAGCGGGGGGTACAATGAGCAGTTCTTC. Residues: CASSASGGYNEQFF.